This TCR beta chain originates from a study of a mutant IDH1 vaccine in newly diagnosed glioma. The overall study: Vaccines were first given 4-6 weeks after radiotherapy alone, or with temozolomide cycles. It was radiotherapy, temozolomide, or both that patients received previously, with most receiving both.

Here immunoSEQ multiplex PCR was the method, and the copy in TCRdb shows in-frame clones only, minus some. The sample has just over 35,000 clones, under 90% seen once. With respect to this clone: Its matching antigen is unknown.

Time point noted: week 11, during vaccination. Topical imiquimod was applied with each vaccine dose, which held 300 ug of mutant IDH1 20-mer peptide. The CDR3 runs to 15 residues. The germline V and J ends were trimmed by 5 bases and 0 bases, with 14 bases remaining between them. Germline values: CDR1 SGHAT, CDR2 FQNNGV. The clonotype comes from a woman in her thirties with glioma. Some clones in this sample may be carry-over from other donors' samples. The chain employs TRBV11-2 and TRBJ2-7, with D possibly TRBD2 on 5 matching bases. The sample here was peripheral blood mononuclear cells (PBMCs), taken from a glioma patient whose treatment included an IDH1 peptide vaccine. CDR3 DNA sequence: TGTGCCAGCAGCCTCGTTGCGGGCGGCTCCTACGAGCAGTACTTC. Translating it yields CASSLVAGGSYEQYF.